These T cell receptor beta chains were read from a single sample in a study of blood T cell repertoires in COVID-19. TCRdb's copy holds only in-frame clones and misses some; the assay was immunoSEQ multiplex PCR. The data show about 250,000 clones, approximately 80% seen once. Input material: peripheral blood. Receptors originate from a middle-aged man with acute or convalescent COVID-19. The CDR3 runs from the conserved cysteine through the conserved F or W. Fields, in order: V gene, clone size, D gene, J gene, CDR3 protein, CDR3 DNA. The D gene is left open where the match is weak. Clone size is shown for a subset of rows, as once, few, many or a class of expanded clone.

v_call: TRBV6-1
clone_size: NA
d_call: NA
j_call: TRBJ2-1
cdr3_aa: CASSESGQPLNEQFF
cdr3_nt: TGTGCCAGCAGTGAGTCCGGACAGCCTTTGAATGAGCAGTTCTTC

v_call: TRBV29-1
clone_size: NA
d_call: NA
j_call: TRBJ1-5
cdr3_aa: CSVAGGINQPQHF
cdr3_nt: TGCAGCGTTGCGGGGGGGATCAATCAGCCCCAGCATTTT

v_call: TRBV7-2
clone_size: NA
d_call: NA
j_call: TRBJ2-2
cdr3_aa: CASSPREGVTGELFF
cdr3_nt: TGTGCCAGCAGCCCCCGAGAAGGAGTTACTGGGGAGCTGTTTTTT

v_call: TRBV19
clone_size: NA
d_call: NA
j_call: TRBJ1-1
cdr3_aa: CASSIRGADTEAFF
cdr3_nt: TGTGCCAGTAGTATACGGGGGGCGGACACTGAAGCTTTCTTT

v_call: TRBV30
clone_size: once
d_call: NA
j_call: TRBJ1-6
cdr3_aa: CAWGLMDINWSPLHF
cdr3_nt: TGTGCCTGGGGCCTTATGGACATAAATTGGTCACCCCTCCACTTT

v_call: TRBV2
clone_size: NA
d_call: NA
j_call: TRBJ1-4
cdr3_aa: CASSDVTGGFATNEKLFF
cdr3_nt: TGTGCCAGCAGTGATGTGACGGGGGGCTTTGCAACTAATGAAAAACTGTTTTTT

v_call: TRBV19
clone_size: NA
d_call: NA
j_call: TRBJ1-1
cdr3_aa: CASSGEAGMNTEAFF
cdr3_nt: TGTGCCAGTAGTGGAGAGGCCGGGATGAACACTGAAGCTTTCTTT

v_call: TRBV5-1
clone_size: once
d_call: NA
j_call: TRBJ1-4
cdr3_aa: CASSLTNSNEKLFF
cdr3_nt: TGCGCCAGCAGCTTGACCAATAGTAATGAAAAACTGTTTTTT

v_call: TRBV6-5
clone_size: once
d_call: TRBD2
j_call: TRBJ2-7
cdr3_aa: CASSSPGLAGHEQYF
cdr3_nt: TGTGCCAGCAGTTCTCCGGGACTAGCGGGACACGAGCAGTACTTC

v_call: TRBV7-2
clone_size: few
d_call: NA
j_call: TRBJ1-1
cdr3_aa: CASSYPGREAFF
cdr3_nt: TGTGCCAGCAGCTACCCGGGGAGGGAAGCTTTCTTT

v_call: TRBV7-6
clone_size: NA
d_call: TRBD2
j_call: TRBJ2-2
cdr3_aa: CASSSQGKPSGRWYTGELFF
cdr3_nt: TGTGCCAGCAGCTCCCAGGGGAAACCTAGCGGGAGGTGGTACACCGGGGAGCTGTTTTTT

v_call: TRBV10-1
clone_size: NA
d_call: NA
j_call: TRBJ2-2
cdr3_aa: CASSLTGELFF
cdr3_nt: TGCGCCAGCAGTCTCACCGGGGAGCTGTTTTTT

v_call: TRBV9
clone_size: NA
d_call: NA
j_call: TRBJ2-7
cdr3_aa: CASSIRGDSTYEQYF
cdr3_nt: TGTGCCAGCAGCATTCGAGGGGACTCCACCTACGAGCAGTACTTC

v_call: TRBV7-2
clone_size: NA
d_call: NA
j_call: TRBJ2-7
cdr3_aa: CASSLFDLGGSYEQYF
cdr3_nt: TGTGCCAGCAGCTTATTTGACCTTGGCGGGTCCTACGAGCAGTACTTC

v_call: TRBV10-3
clone_size: NA
d_call: NA
j_call: TRBJ1-1
cdr3_aa: CAISDSTDMNTEAFF
cdr3_nt: TGTGCCATCAGTGATTCGACAGACATGAACACTGAAGCTTTCTTT

v_call: TRBV3-1/TRBV3-2
clone_size: few
d_call: TRBD2
j_call: TRBJ2-7
cdr3_aa: CASSQDWGGDLLEQYF
cdr3_nt: TGTGCCAGCAGCCAAGATTGGGGGGGAGATCTTCTCGAGCAGTACTTC

v_call: TRBV20-1
clone_size: once
d_call: TRBD2
j_call: TRBJ2-2
cdr3_aa: CSASTSGRGELFF
cdr3_nt: TGCAGTGCTAGTACTAGCGGGAGGGGGGAGCTGTTTTTT

v_call: TRBV7-9
clone_size: NA
d_call: NA
j_call: TRBJ1-5
cdr3_aa: CASSFSGQPQHF
cdr3_nt: TGTGCCAGCAGCTTCTCGGGACAGCCCCAGCATTTT

v_call: TRBV4-3
clone_size: NA
d_call: NA
j_call: TRBJ2-1
cdr3_aa: CASSQDIRLATYNEQFF
cdr3_nt: TGCGCCAGCAGCCAAGATATTCGACTCGCAACCTACAATGAGCAGTTCTTC

v_call: TRBV23-1
clone_size: NA
d_call: NA
j_call: TRBJ1-1
cdr3_aa: CASSQSYRPNTEAFF
cdr3_nt: TGCGCCAGCAGTCAATCTTACAGACCTAACACTGAAGCTTTCTTT

v_call: TRBV10-1
clone_size: NA
d_call: NA
j_call: TRBJ1-6
cdr3_aa: CASSGSYADSPLHF
cdr3_nt: TGCGCCAGCAGCGGGTCCTACGCGGATTCACCCCTCCACTTT

v_call: TRBV7-2
clone_size: NA
d_call: NA
j_call: TRBJ2-3
cdr3_aa: CASSLAGGTDTQYF
cdr3_nt: TGTGCCAGCAGCTTAGCAGGGGGCACAGATACGCAGTATTTT

v_call: TRBV30
clone_size: NA
d_call: NA
j_call: TRBJ1-1
cdr3_aa: CACGTEGRASEAFF
cdr3_nt: TGTGCTTGCGGGACGGAGGGCCGGGCATCTGAAGCTTTCTTT

v_call: TRBV30
clone_size: NA
d_call: NA
j_call: TRBJ2-1
cdr3_aa: CAWSLGDSISEQFF
cdr3_nt: TGTGCCTGGAGTTTAGGGGACTCGATCAGTGAGCAGTTCTTC

v_call: TRBV6-1
clone_size: NA
d_call: TRBD1
j_call: TRBJ1-2
cdr3_aa: CASSEALGQGNDGYTF
cdr3_nt: TGTGCCAGCAGTGAAGCGCTCGGACAGGGGAATGACGGCTACACCTTC

v_call: TRBV4-3
clone_size: NA
d_call: NA
j_call: TRBJ1-1
cdr3_aa: CASSLHGGNTEAFF
cdr3_nt: TGCGCCAGCAGCCTACACGGGGGGAACACTGAAGCTTTCTTT

v_call: TRBV6-6
clone_size: NA
d_call: NA
j_call: TRBJ1-1
cdr3_aa: CATLTGVNTEAFF
cdr3_nt: TGTGCCACCCTGACAGGAGTCAACACTGAAGCTTTCTTT

v_call: TRBV2
clone_size: NA
d_call: TRBD1
j_call: TRBJ2-5
cdr3_aa: CASSELQGVVETQYF
cdr3_nt: TGTGCCAGCAGTGAGTTACAGGGGGTTGTAGAGACCCAGTACTTC

v_call: TRBV10-3
clone_size: NA
d_call: TRBD1
j_call: TRBJ1-3
cdr3_aa: CATGTGGLIGSGNTIYF
cdr3_nt: TGTGCCACCGGGACAGGGGGTTTGATAGGGTCTGGAAACACCATATATTTT

v_call: TRBV18
clone_size: once
d_call: TRBD1
j_call: TRBJ2-3
cdr3_aa: CASSPRQGEDTQYF
cdr3_nt: TGTGCCAGCTCACCCCGGCAGGGGGAGGATACGCAGTATTTT

v_call: TRBV7-2
clone_size: NA
d_call: NA
j_call: TRBJ2-5
cdr3_aa: CASSLQDPETQYF
cdr3_nt: TGTGCCAGCAGCCTACAGGACCCAGAGACCCAGTACTTC

v_call: TRBV10-3
clone_size: once
d_call: NA
j_call: TRBJ1-1
cdr3_aa: CAISESMGRNTEAFF
cdr3_nt: TGTGCCATCAGTGAGTCGATGGGGAGGAACACTGAAGCTTTCTTT

v_call: TRBV6-5
clone_size: NA
d_call: TRBD2
j_call: TRBJ2-2
cdr3_aa: CASSGTTRNTGELFF
cdr3_nt: TGTGCCAGCTCGGGGACTACACGAAACACCGGGGAGCTGTTTTTT

v_call: TRBV3-1/TRBV3-2
clone_size: once
d_call: NA
j_call: TRBJ1-2
cdr3_aa: CASSQRGSGGYTF
cdr3_nt: TGTGCCAGCAGCCAAAGGGGTTCGGGTGGCTACACCTTC

v_call: TRBV5-6
clone_size: NA
d_call: NA
j_call: TRBJ1-4
cdr3_aa: CASSFNWRNGEEKLFF
cdr3_nt: TGTGCCAGCAGCTTCAATTGGCGGAACGGAGAAGAAAAACTGTTTTTT

v_call: TRBV5-1
clone_size: NA
d_call: NA
j_call: TRBJ2-1
cdr3_aa: CASSFTGSSYNEQFF
cdr3_nt: TGCGCCAGCAGCTTTACGGGAAGCTCCTACAATGAGCAGTTCTTC

v_call: TRBV3-1/TRBV3-2
clone_size: NA
d_call: NA
j_call: TRBJ2-7
cdr3_aa: CASSQVLDIPRTYF
cdr3_nt: TGTGCCAGCAGCCAGGTATTGGACATCCCTCGGACGTACTTC